The 19 T cell receptor beta chains given below trace back to one sample, sequenced in a study of circulating tumor DNA in untreated peripheral T-cell lymphoma. Produced via immunoSEQ multiplex PCR; TCRdb's table is partial and in-frame only. This sample has 300 to 350 clones, with approximately 81% found just once. The sample taken for sequencing was tumor tissue. These receptors were collected from a human donor with peripheral T-cell lymphoma.

The J gene is TRBJ1-5, the V gene TRBV6-8; D gene unclear. This CDR3 comprises 14 residues. Trimming removed 9 bases from V and 6 bases from J, with 18 bases in between. CDR1 MNHGY and CDR2 SAAAGT come from the germline V gene. The CDR3, as DNA: TGTGCCAGGGAACAGTGGGCCAATTGTCAGCCCCAGCATTTT. It is translated as CAREQWANCQPQHF.

This chain connects TRBV12-5 to TRBJ1-1; D is uncertain. V lost 1 base, J lost 1 base, and 4 bases lay in between. Germline CDR1 reads LGHNT; CDR2 reads FRNRAP. CDR3 size: 13 residues. As DNA, the CDR3 is TGTGCTAGTGGTTTGGGAGGGAACACTGAAGCTTTCTTT. It specifies CASGLGGNTEAFF.

This clone was recorded only once. V gene TRBV6-8 combines with J gene TRBJ2-3, with D perhaps matching TRBD2 (6 bases). CDR1 is MNHGY and CDR2 is SAAAGT in the germline V gene. The CDR3 consists of 16 residues. Trimming shortened V by 6 bases and J by 1 base, and 17 bases separated the two germline ends. CDR3 in amino acids: CASRPGGLPGTDTQYF. The CDR3, as DNA: TGTGCCAGCAGACCCGGGGGTTTACCGGGCACAGATACGCAGTATTTT.

In the case of this clone: One end of the junction varies from germline; a read error may be responsible. The J gene is TRBJ1-5, the V gene TRBV19; D is unclear. Per the germline V gene, CDR1 is LNHDA and CDR2 is SQIVND (reference sequence). CDR3 length: 16 residues. CDR3 region: CASSIVLGSPNQPQHF. The DNA for the CDR3 is TGTGCCAGTAGTATAGTTCTAGGCAGCCCCAATCAGCCCCAACATTTT.

J is TRBJ2-6 and V is TRBV22-1. TRBV22-1 is noted as a pseudogene. This CDR3 region has 13 residues. The chain's CDR3 is CASSLYGANVLTF. CDR3 bases: TGTGCCAGCAGTTTATATGGGGCCAACGTCCTGACTTTC.

The gene calls are TRBV30 and TRBJ2-1; no clear D gene. The CDR3 is 11 amino acids. V lost 0 bases and J 6 bases, leaving 3 bases between the germline ends. Germline CDR1 and CDR2: GTSNPN and SVGIG (reference sequence). The CDR3 nucleotides read TGTGCCTGGAGTGTTTCCAATGAGCAGTTCTTC. Protein: CAWSVSNEQFF.

This clone was seen only once. CDR3 DNA sequence: TGTGCCACCAGCACTACCTTTAAGGGGGGAAGGAACACTGAAGCTTTCTTT. Residues: CATSTTFKGGRNTEAFF. The gene calls are TRBV15 and TRBJ1-1; a weak D match, TRBD1 (6 bases). The CDR3 extends over 17 amino acids. Germline V gene lookup returns CDR1 LNHNV and CDR2 YYDKDF (reference sequence). Trimming removed 4 bases from V and 1 base from J, with 19 bases in between.

The chain links TRBV30 to TRBJ1-4; D is undetermined. Trimming shortened V by 0 bases and J by 4 bases, and 6 bases separated the two germline ends. Germline V lookup: CDR1 GTSNPN, CDR2 SVGIG (reference sequence). This CDR3 contains 13 residues. CDR3: CAWSVWGNEKLFF. The CDR3 region has the DNA TGTGCCTGGAGTGTATGGGGTAATGAAAAACTGTTTTTT.

The rearrangement uses TRBV30 and TRBJ1-6, with a tentative D call TRBD1 (5 bases). CDR1 GTSNPN and CDR2 SVGIG come from the germline V gene (reference sequence). This CDR3 is 17 amino acids long. V lost 0 bases to trimming and J lost 0 bases, with 12 bases between them. CDR3 loop: CAWSVGTVSSYNSPLHF. In nucleotides, the CDR3 is TGTGCCTGGAGTGTGGGGACGGTGAGCTCCTATAATTCACCCCTCCACTTT.

The rearrangement links TRBV6-8 to TRBJ1-1; D remains unclear. Germline CDR1 MNHGY, CDR2 SAAAGT. V was clipped by 2 bases and J by 0 bases, with 10 bases between them. This CDR3 is built from 15 residues. The CDR3 DNA reads TGTGCCAGCAGTTACCCGACGGTCATGAACACTGAAGCTTTCTTT. Amino acid sequence: CASSYPTVMNTEAFF.

This sequence joins TRBV18 and TRBJ1-1; D might be TRBD1 (6 bases). Germline V gene data show CDR1 as KGHSH and CDR2 as LQKENI. The CDR3 contains 16 residues. V shed 4 bases and J shed 4 bases, with 19 bases lying between them. The CDR3 bases are TGTGCCAGCTCACTTCGTACAGGGACCCGAACCACTGAAGCTTTCTTT. Translated, it gives CASSLRTGTRTTEAFF.

The V gene is TRBV10-2, the J gene TRBJ2-2; 13 nucleotides agree with TRBD2. The V segment lost 4 bases and the J segment 4 bases; nucleotides outside the gene matches: 9. The CDR3 is 18 amino acids. Germline values: CDR1 WSHSY, CDR2 SAAADI. The CDR3, as DNA: TGCGCCAGCAGTGGAGGACTAGCGGGGGAAGGGCGCACCGGGGAGCTGTTTTTT. This gives the protein CASSGGLAGEGRTGELFF.

The chain has TRBV19 and TRBJ1-5; D may be TRBD1 (6 bases). Per germline, CDR1 LNHDA and CDR2 SQIVND (reference sequence). Trimming cost V 5 bases and J 2 bases, with 10 bases left between them. This CDR3 has 14 amino acids. CDR3 amino acids: CASSPSGGNQPQHF. The CDR3 region has the DNA TGTGCCAGTAGTCCCTCAGGGGGCAATCAGCCCCAGCATTTT.

The chain couples TRBV6-7 to TRBJ1-6; D not resolved. TRBV6-7 is an ORF for which the function is uncertain. CDR3 length equals 15 residues. The germline V and J ends were trimmed by 7 bases and 7 bases, with 17 bases remaining between them. CDR3 coding DNA: TGTGCCAGCATCAAGGACGGCGGTGGGAATTCACCCCTCCACTTT. Encoded protein: CASIKDGGGNSPLHF.

This clone has only one observation. V gene TRBV6-8 combines with J gene TRBJ1-5; D unclear. The CDR3 contains 14 residues. Per the germline V gene, CDR1 is MNHGY and CDR2 is SAAAGT. V was cut by 5 bases and J by 0 bases, with 8 bases left in between. CDR3 coding DNA: TGTGCCAGCAGTCCTTGGGCTAGCAATCAGCCCCAGCATTTT. Its translation is CASSPWASNQPQHF.

The gene calls are TRBV5-1 and TRBJ1-4; weak D call: TRBD1 (5 bases). Per germline, CDR1 SGHRS and CDR2 YFSETQ. V was clipped by 4 bases and J by 1 base, with 14 bases between them. The CDR3 totals 16 residues. CDR3 DNA: TGCGCCAGCAGCAAAGGTCTCGGGGGAACTAATGAAAAACTGTTTTTT. It codes for CASSKGLGGTNEKLFF.

V usage is TRBV6-8 and J usage is TRBJ1-2; maybe TRBD1 (5 bases). Germline V lookup: CDR1 MNHGY, CDR2 SAAAGT. V lost 5 bases to trimming and J lost 4 bases, with 14 bases between them. The CDR3 length is 14 residues. CDR3 nucleotide sequence: TGTGCCAGCAGTGGCCCGGGACGGATCTATGGCTACACCTTC. Translation gives CASSGPGRIYGYTF.

CDR3 sequence: CAISGDQSYNEQFF. CDR3 DNA: TGTGCCATCAGCGGGGACCAGTCCTACAATGAGCAGTTCTTC. The chain uses TRBV6-8 and TRBJ2-1; 7 nucleotides agree with TRBD2. V gave up 10 bases and J gave up 1 base; unmatched junction bases: 7. The CDR3 is made up of 14 amino acids. Germline values: CDR1 MNHGY, CDR2 SAAAGT.

The V and J genes are TRBV30 and TRBJ2-5, with 7 bases fitting TRBD2. With 3 bases clipped from V and 5 bases from J, the junction kept 9 bases outside the gene matches. Germline-derived CDR1 and CDR2 are GTSNPN and SVGIG (reference sequence). This CDR3 is 14 amino acids long. CDR3 residues: CAWSLGLVIETQYF. The CDR3 DNA reads as TGTGCCTGGAGCCTCGGACTAGTTATTGAGACCCAGTACTTC.